These 26 T cell receptor beta chains originate from one sample sequenced in a study of blood T cell repertoires in COVID-19. Repertoires were generated with immunoSEQ multiplex PCR, while TCRdb's copy carries only in-frame clones and drops some. This repertoire shows about 250,000 clones, about 88% found once; its top ten account for 3.5% to 5%. Specimen: peripheral blood. These TCRs come from a woman aged 40 to 49 who had recovered from COVID-19.

The chain links TRBV5-6 to TRBJ2-7, with 7 bases aligning to TRBD2. The CDR3 runs to 14 residues. The germline V gene has CDR1 SGHDT and CDR2 YYEEEE. Unmatched junction bases numbered 9, after V lost 5 bases and J lost 4 bases. CDR3 bases: TGTGCCAGCAGGCGTACCGGGGGGACTTACGAGCAGTACTTC. Protein: CASRRTGGTYEQYF. The whole variable domain, remainder taken from reference TRBV5-6 and TRBJ2-7, is DAGVTQSPTHLIKTRGQQVTLRCSPKSGHDTVSWYQQALGQGPQFIFQYYEEEERQRGNFPDRFSGHQFPNYSSELNVNALLLGDSALYLCASRRTGGTYEQYFGPGTRLTVT.

The chain combines TRBV9 with TRBJ2-2; D call uncertain. Germline V lookup: CDR1 SGDLS, CDR2 YYNGEE. The V end was cut by 3 bases, the J end by 0 bases, with 9 bases between. The CDR3 contains 15 residues. CDR3: CASSARPTNTGELFF. The CDR3 DNA reads TGTGCCAGCAGCGCCCGCCCTACGAACACCGGGGAGCTGTTTTTT.

This sequence joins TRBV28 and TRBJ2-1; 7 nucleotides align to TRBD2. The germline V gene encodes CDR1 MDHEN and CDR2 SYDVKM. After removal of 4 bases from V and 0 bases from J, the junction contained 3 bases not matched to a gene. The length of the CDR3 is 15 residues. In DNA, the CDR3 is TGTGCCAGCAGTTACCAGCGGGGCTCCTACAATGAGCAGTTCTTC. As protein: CASSYQRGSYNEQFF.

This CDR3 is CASSFGVGGTQYF. The CDR3 DNA follows: TGTGCCAGCAGTTTTGGTGTCGGGGGGACCCAGTACTTC. The chain recombines TRBV27 with TRBJ2-5; TRBD2 might be the D (6 bases). V dropped 3 bases and J dropped 7 bases, with 12 bases sitting between them. The CDR3 runs 13 residues. The germline gives CDR1 MNHEY, CDR2 SMNVEV (reference sequence).

The chain is built from TRBV19 and TRBJ1-5; 8 bases are shared with TRBD1. With V trimmed by 7 bases and J by 1 base, 3 bases remained unmatched. CDR1 is LNHDA and CDR2 is SQIVND in the germline V gene (reference sequence). This CDR3 contains 14 residues. The CDR3 region is CASTSGGSNQPQHF. The CDR3 coding sequence is TGTGCCAGTACCTCAGGGGGCAGCAATCAGCCCCAGCATTTT.

This chain joins TRBV10-3 and TRBJ2-7; 8 bases agree with TRBD1. The V gene's germline CDR1 is ENHRY and CDR2 SYGVKD. V was pared by 5 bases and J by 3 bases, with 6 bases of the junction left unmatched. The CDR3 extends over 14 amino acids. DNA of the CDR3: TGTGCCATCAGTCAGGGACAGGCGAACTACGAGCAGTACGTC. Translating gives CAISQGQANYEQYV.

The V gene is TRBV27, the J gene TRBJ2-5; 8 positions match TRBD2. There are 15 residues in the CDR3. V trimming: 2 bases; J trimming: 2 bases; junction bases outside the gene matches: 4. Germline lookup yields CDR1 MNHEY and CDR2 SMNVEV (reference sequence). CDR3 bases: TGTGCCAGCAGTTTACTAGCGGGTCTTCAAGAGACCCAGTACTTC. Translation gives CASSLLAGLQETQYF.

The CDR3 DNA reads as TGTGCCAGCAGTCCACAGGGCGGGCTTGAGCAGTTCTTC. Its protein is CASSPQGGLEQFF. The J gene is TRBJ2-1, the V gene TRBV27, with a possible D match to TRBD1 (6 bases). The CDR3 has 13 residues. V lost 5 bases to trimming and J lost 9 bases, with 14 bases between them. Germline-derived CDR1 and CDR2 are MNHEY and SMNVEV (reference sequence).

DNA for the CDR3: TGCAGCGTTGGGGCGAGAAATCAGCCCCAGCATTTT. Translated, it gives CSVGARNQPQHF. The V and J genes are TRBV29-1 and TRBJ1-5; D gene ambiguous. CDR1 and CDR2 (germline): SQVTM, ANQGSEA. V was shortened by 4 bases and J by 4 bases, with 8 bases between the two germline ends. The CDR3 covers 12 residues.

V gene TRBV12-3 or TRBV12-4 combines with J gene TRBJ2-3; no firm D call. With 5 bases removed from V and 4 bases from J, the gap between germline ends came to 10 bases. The CDR3 runs to 13 residues. The CDR3 region is CASSTQTSDTQYF. The CDR3 DNA is TGTGCCAGCAGTACCCAAACTTCAGATACGCAGTATTTT.

The rearrangement joins TRBV18 to TRBJ1-5, with TRBD1 matching over 10 bases. V shed 4 bases, J shed 3 bases, and the junction held 3 bases outside the gene matches. This CDR3 comprises 15 residues. CDR1 is KGHSH, CDR2 LQKENI, per germline. This CDR3 reads CASSRGQGNNQPQHF. The CDR3 nucleotides are TGTGCCAGCTCACGGGGACAGGGGAACAATCAGCCCCAGCATTTT. The complete variable domain, with remaining parts taken from reference TRBV18 and TRBJ1-5, reads NAGVMQNPRHLVRRRGQEARLRCSPMKGHSHVYWYRQLPEEGLKFMVYLQKENIIDESGMPKERFSAEFPKEGPSILRIQQVVRGDSAAYFCASSRGQGNNQPQHFGDGTRLSIL.

The chain has TRBV7-9 and TRBJ2-3; TRBD2 agrees at 7 bases. The CDR3 is made up of 16 amino acids. Germline V gene data show CDR1 as SEHNR and CDR2 as FQNEAQ (reference sequence). V trimming: 2 bases; J trimming: 1 base; junction bases outside the gene matches: 6. CDR3 residues: CASSLLASGRTDTQYF. For the CDR3, the DNA is TGTGCCAGCAGCTTATTGGCTAGCGGACGCACAGATACGCAGTATTTT.

The chain joins TRBV19 to TRBJ1-5; D gene unclear. V lost 5 bases and J 1 base, leaving 15 bases between the germline ends. The germline CDR1 and CDR2 sequences are LNHDA and SQIVND (reference sequence). The CDR3 covers 16 residues. The CDR3 loop reads CASSGGSGRSNQPQHF. The CDR3 bases are TGTGCCAGTAGTGGAGGATCGGGTAGGAGCAATCAGCCCCAGCATTTT.

The rearrangement links TRBV27 to TRBJ2-7, with D perhaps matching TRBD2 (7 bases). The CDR3 spans 12 residues. Trimming removed 6 bases from V and 3 bases from J, with 9 bases in between. Germline V gene lookup returns CDR1 MNHEY and CDR2 SMNVEV (reference sequence). This chain's CDR3 is CASRRGRYEQYF. DNA for the CDR3: TGTGCCAGCAGGCGGGGGCGCTACGAGCAGTACTTC.

V gene TRBV5-1 combines with J gene TRBJ2-2, with a possible D match to TRBD1 (6 bases). Per the germline V gene, CDR1 is SGHRS and CDR2 is YFSETQ. Between the trimmed V and J ends, which lost 4 bases and 3 bases, there was a span of 10 bases. CDR3 length equals 14 residues. DNA of the CDR3: TGCGCCAGCAGCAGCTCAGGGGACACCGGGGAGCTGTTTTTT. As protein: CASSSSGDTGELFF.

The rearrangement links TRBV5-1 to TRBJ1-1; possibly TRBD1 for D (6 bases). Germline values: CDR1 SGHRS, CDR2 YFSETQ. V lost 4 bases, J lost 3 bases, and 16 bases lay in between. This CDR3 region has 15 residues. CDR3 amino acids: CASSKRGRVDTEAFF. As DNA, the CDR3 is TGCGCCAGCAGCAAGCGGGGGCGTGTGGACACTGAAGCTTTCTTT. Supplemented by reference TRBV5-1 and TRBJ1-1, the full variable domain reads KAGVTQTPRYLIKTRGQQVTLSCSPISGHRSVSWYQQTPGQGLQFLFEYFSETQRNKGNFPGRFSGRQFSNSRSEMNVSTLELGDSALYLCASSKRGRVDTEAFFGQGTRLTVV.

V usage is TRBV14 and J usage is TRBJ1-5; D is ambiguous. Germline loops: CDR1 SGHDN, CDR2 FVKESK. Trimming took off 2 bases at V and 7 bases at J, with 9 bases between the two ends. The CDR3 loop spans 13 amino acids. The CDR3 reads CASSQLPGQPQHF. The CDR3 DNA reads TGTGCCAGCAGCCAACTCCCGGGGCAGCCCCAGCATTTT. Complete variable domain (other parts from reference TRBV14 and TRBJ1-5): EAGVTQFPSHSVIEKGQTVTLRCDPISGHDNLYWYRRVMGKEIKFLLHFVKESKQDESGMPNNRFLAERTGGTYSTLKVQPAELEDSGVYFCASSQLPGQPQHFGDGTRLSIL.

DNA for the CDR3: TGTGCCAGCAGCTTTAGCGGGGGGGCGGGTGAGACCCAGTACTTC. Protein sequence: CASSFSGGAGETQYF. This rearrangement joins TRBV9 to TRBJ2-5, with 11 nucleotides matching TRBD2. CDR3 length: 15 amino acids. J was trimmed by 5 bases and V by 4 bases; bases with no gene match: 7. Germline V gene lookup returns CDR1 SGDLS and CDR2 YYNGEE.

J is TRBJ2-5 and V is TRBV19, with a weak D call TRBD1 (6 bases). V was cut by 5 bases and J by 0 bases, with 13 bases left in between. This CDR3 has 15 amino acids. The germline V gene encodes CDR1 LNHDA and CDR2 SQIVND (reference sequence). The CDR3 sequence: CASSRYGGNQETQYF. CDR3 sequence (DNA): TGTGCCAGTAGTCGTTATGGGGGCAACCAAGAGACCCAGTACTTC.

The chain links TRBV7-2 to TRBJ1-6, with 9 nucleotides matching TRBD1. Germline V CDR1 and CDR2: SGHTA, FQGNSA. The CDR3 has 16 amino acids. With 6 bases clipped from V and 7 bases from J, the junction kept 10 bases outside the gene matches. CDR3: CASSWTGVYMNSPLHF. The CDR3 DNA sequence: TGTGCCAGCAGTTGGACAGGGGTCTATATGAATTCACCCCTCCACTTT.

The chain couples TRBV2 to TRBJ1-3, with D uncertain. The germline V gene has CDR1 SNHLY and CDR2 FYNNEI. The V and J ends lost 8 bases and 0 bases respectively, with 8 bases between them. This CDR3 has 13 amino acids. Here the CDR3 reads CASVGSSGNTIYF. The CDR3 DNA sequence: TGTGCCAGCGTGGGGAGCTCTGGAAACACCATATATTTT.

The chain recombines TRBV23-1 with TRBJ1-3; D is possibly TRBD1 (6 bases). TRBV23-1 is an ORF; its function is uncertain. The CDR3 runs to 15 residues. With 6 bases removed from V and 0 bases from J, the gap between germline ends came to 12 bases. The DNA for the CDR3 is TGCGCCAGCAGCCTCCGACAGGTCTCTGGAAACACCATATATTTT. It yields the protein CASSLRQVSGNTIYF.

The rearrangement links TRBV6-2 or TRBV6-3 to TRBJ2-5; 8 bases agree with TRBD2. Trimming took 2 bases from V and 6 from J; bases not matched to a gene: 8. The CDR3 has 15 amino acids. CDR1 MNHEY and CDR2 SVGEGT come from the germline V gene. The CDR3 protein is CASSYVRAGVQTQYF. Here the CDR3 DNA reads TGTGCCAGCAGTTACGTTCGAGCGGGAGTTCAGACCCAGTACTTC.

The chain recombines TRBV11-2 with TRBJ2-2; maybe TRBD2 (6 bases). The germline V gene has CDR1 SGHAT and CDR2 FQNNGV. This CDR3 is built from 17 residues. The V end lost 7 bases, the J end lost 7 bases, and 25 bases lay between the germline ends. The CDR3 DNA is TGTGCCAGCACCTATTTTCGCCCCGGGGGTCGGAACGGGGAGCTGTTTTTT. It yields the protein CASTYFRPGGRNGELFF. Drawing the rest from reference TRBV11-2 and TRBJ2-2, the complete variable domain is EAGVAQSPRYKIIEKRQSVAFWCNPISGHATLYWYQQILGQGPKLLIQFQNNGVVDDSQLPKDRFSAERLKGVDSTLKIQPAKLEDSAVYLCASTYFRPGGRNGELFFGEGSRLTVL.

The chain employs TRBV5-4 and TRBJ2-1, with TRBD2 matching 11 bases. The CDR3 is 15 residues long. Per the germline V gene, CDR1 is SGHNT and CDR2 is YYREEE (reference sequence). V gave up 5 bases and J gave up 8 bases; unmatched junction bases: 9. This CDR3 reads CASSPTSGSRDEQFF. The CDR3 region has the DNA TGTGCCAGCAGTCCCACTAGCGGGAGTAGGGATGAGCAGTTCTTC.

The V call is TRBV6-5, the J call TRBJ2-1; 13 positions agree with TRBD2. Trimming removed 5 bases from V and 4 bases from J; junction bases left unmatched: 2. CDR3 length: 15 residues. Germline values: CDR1 MNHEY, CDR2 SVGAGI. This chain's CDR3 is CASSRTSGSYNEQFF. Written as DNA, the CDR3 is TGTGCCAGCAGTAGGACTAGCGGGAGTTACAATGAGCAGTTCTTC.